The clone carrying this T cell receptor beta chain appeared many times. Amplified material comprised TCR beta CDR3 regions derived from RNA transcripts. After a first-round RT-PCR with HTBI primers, a second-round multiplex PCR was run. Via MiXCR, TCRdb re-called the multiplex PCR reads, giving one row per CDR3 protein. Of some 350,000 distinct CDR3 sequences in the sample, 17% are singletons; the top ten hold 2% to 3%. The sample is drawn from a study of Graves' ophthalmopathy and Graves' hyperthyroidism. CDR3 length equals 16 residues. CDR1 MDHEN and CDR2 SYDVKM come from the germline V gene. Trimming removed 8 bases from V and 3 bases from J; junction bases left unmatched: 15. Diagnosis was based on clinical symptoms, serum thyroxine, TRAb, thyroid ultrasound and orbital computed tomography.

The gene calls are TRBV28 and TRBJ1-2, with 7 bases fitting TRBD1. This sequence was found in an adult woman with stable Graves' hyperthyroidism. The sample comprised peripheral blood. This CDR3 reads CASVTRQGLNYYGYTF. The CDR3 DNA follows: TGTGCCAGCGTTACTCGACAGGGCCTAAACTACTATGGCTACACCTTC.